Presented here are 16 T cell receptor beta chains from one specimen sequenced in a study of CD8+ T cells in alopecia areata. TCR sequencing used cDNA made by reverse transcription of extracted RNA. Assay: immunoSEQ multiplex PCR; the TCRdb copy retains only in-frame clones and omits some. The sample lists some 180,000 clones, 40% to 65% occurring once. As for treatment: oral pan-JAK inhibitor, 5-10 mg twice daily. The input for sequencing was CD8+ T cells sorted from blood, taken between weeks 51 and 54, from a patient treated with tofacitinib. Receptor source: a human donor with alopecia areata.

In DNA, the CDR3 is TGTGCCACCAGCAAAGGGACAGAGGGAATGAACACTGAAGCTTTCTTT. Translation gives CATSKGTEGMNTEAFF. The rearrangement uses TRBV15 and TRBJ1-1, with TRBD1 matching 7 bases. The CDR3 is 16 amino acids. After removal of 4 bases from V and 0 bases from J, the junction contained 8 bases not matched to a gene. In germline, CDR1 is LNHNV, CDR2 YYDKDF (reference sequence).

This chain links TRBV29-1 with TRBJ1-2; 10 nucleotides align to TRBD1. Germline V gene lookup returns CDR1 SQVTM and CDR2 ANQGSEA. V lost 0 bases, J lost 12 bases, and 10 bases stayed unmatched. This CDR3 spans 14 amino acids. CDR3 DNA: TGCAGCGTTGAAGATCACGGGACAGGGGTTTTGCACACCTTC. Translation gives CSVEDHGTGVLHTF.

V gene TRBV29-1 combines with J gene TRBJ2-3; 7 nucleotides align to TRBD1. The CDR3 consists of 16 residues. Losses at the gene ends were 4 bases for V and 0 bases for J; bases not matched to a gene: 10. The germline gives CDR1 SQVTM, CDR2 ANQGSEA. CDR3 region: CSVAGTAITSTDTQYF. CDR3 in DNA: TGCAGCGTTGCGGGGACAGCGATTACTAGCACAGATACGCAGTATTTT.

This rearrangement joins TRBV30 to TRBJ2-2; D is unclear. CDR1 and CDR2 (germline): GTSNPN, SVGIG (reference sequence). The V gene lost 8 bases and the J gene lost 11 bases, with 21 bases spanning the gap. The CDR3 extends over 13 amino acids. The CDR3 sequence: CARRKAGTYELFF. The CDR3 nucleotides read TGTGCCCGTCGGAAGGCCGGCACTTACGAGCTGTTTTTT.

The genes are TRBV7-9 and TRBJ2-7, with a tentative D call TRBD2 (5 bases). Germline values: CDR1 SEHNR, CDR2 FQNEAQ (reference sequence). V lost 5 bases and J 0 bases, leaving 14 bases between the germline ends. The CDR3 extends over 15 amino acids. The chain's CDR3 is CASSPGMEVSYEQYF. The CDR3 nucleotides are TGTGCCAGCAGCCCTGGGATGGAGGTCTCCTACGAGCAGTACTTC.

This clone was seen many times. The chain employs TRBV11-2 and TRBJ2-1, with D perhaps matching TRBD1 (6 bases). Deletions cut 5 bases from V and 13 bases from J, with 12 bases between. This CDR3 spans 11 amino acids. Germline-derived CDR1 and CDR2 are SGHAT and FQNNGV. In DNA form, the CDR3 reads TGTGCCAGCAGCCTGGCACAGGGTCAGTTCTTC. Its translation: CASSLAQGQFF.

This clone turned up a few times. The J gene is TRBJ2-2, the V gene TRBV5-1; 7 bases map to TRBD2. This CDR3 is built from 16 residues. The J segment lost 7 bases and the V segment lost 0 bases, leaving 9 bases of the junction unmatched. CDR1 is SGHRS, CDR2 YFSETQ, per germline. The CDR3 DNA follows: TGCGCCAGCAGCTTGGAGTTAGCGGGCCGCGGCGGGGAGCTGTTTTTT. Translated, it gives CASSLELAGRGGELFF.

V and J are TRBV7-8 and TRBJ1-5; TRBD1 is a possible D gene (6 bases). Trimming shortened V by 4 bases and J by 7 bases, and 8 bases separated the two germline ends. The CDR3 totals 12 residues. Germline CDR1 reads SGHVS; CDR2 reads FQNEAQ. The CDR3 sequence: CASSSGVQPQHF. CDR3 bases: TGTGCCAGCAGCTCAGGGGTCCAGCCCCAGCATTTT.

This chain connects TRBV27 to TRBJ1-3, with D possibly TRBD1 on 5 matching bases. V lost 4 bases, J lost 8 bases, and 12 bases lay in between. The CDR3 consists of 13 residues. Germline CDR1 is MNHEY and CDR2 is SMNVEV (reference sequence). This CDR3 is CASSSLGADTIYF. CDR3 DNA: TGTGCCAGCAGTTCCCTAGGGGCGGACACCATATATTTT.

In its sample, this clone was seen a few times. V and J are TRBV13 and TRBJ1-2; D possibly corresponds to TRBD1 (6 bases). V was pared by 2 bases and J by 6 bases, with 7 bases between. Germline CDR1 is PRHDT and CDR2 is FYEKMQ (reference sequence). The CDR3 is 12 amino acids. CDR3 DNA sequence: TGTGCCAGCAGCTTATCAGGGGATGGCTACACCTTC. Encoded protein: CASSLSGDGYTF.

In nucleotides, the CDR3 is TGTGCCAGCAGCTGGTCACAAATCCTCCATGAGCAGTTCTTC. This translates into CASSWSQILHEQFF. V and J are TRBV5-6 and TRBJ2-1, with no clear D. Germline V gene sequence: CDR1 SGHDT, CDR2 YYEEEE. Trimming removed 3 bases from V and 8 bases from J, with 15 bases in between. The CDR3 extends over 14 amino acids.

Only a few counts were recorded for this clone. A single base is all that separates this from a far larger clone, so a read error is likely. V and J are TRBV7-2 and TRBJ2-7, with D tentatively TRBD1 (5 bases). The CDR3 extends over 14 amino acids. Looked up from germline, CDR1 is SGHTA and CDR2 is FQGNSA. As DNA, the CDR3 is TGCGCCAGCAGCCAAGATACCCAGGGCTACGAGCAGTACTTC. Translating it yields CASSQDTQGYEQYF.

The CDR3 sequence is CASSLGGAGLDSYEQYF. The DNA for the CDR3 is TGTGCCAGCAGTTTAGGGGGGGCGGGGTTGGACTCCTACGAGCAGTACTTC. V is TRBV27 and J is TRBJ2-7; a weak D match, TRBD2 (7 bases). Trimming pared 2 bases from V and 0 bases from J, leaving 17 bases between. Germline CDR1 MNHEY, CDR2 SMNVEV (reference sequence). This CDR3 comprises 17 residues.

The CDR3: CASSQEGYNEQFF. DNA for the CDR3: TGCGCCAGCAGCCAAGAGGGGTACAATGAGCAGTTCTTC. The V gene is TRBV4-3, the J gene TRBJ2-1; D is uncertain. The CDR3 extends over 13 amino acids. CDR1 and CDR2 from the germline V gene are LGHNA and YSLEER. The V gene lost 0 bases and the J gene lost 4 bases, with 4 bases spanning the gap.

This clone was observed a handful of times. The chain joins TRBV7-9 to TRBJ1-4, with D perhaps TRBD1 (5 bases). The CDR3 has 14 amino acids. The V gene's germline CDR1 is SEHNR and CDR2 FQNEAQ (reference sequence). Between the trimmed V and J ends, which lost 1 base and 6 bases, there was a span of 9 bases. For the CDR3, the DNA is TGTGCCAGCAGCTTAGAAGGGGTTCATGAAAAACTGTTTTTT. This sequence encodes CASSLEGVHEKLFF.

The chain couples TRBV2 to TRBJ2-5, with 15 bases identical to TRBD2. Trimming at V came to 4 bases and at J to 9 bases, leaving 6 bases not matched to a gene. The CDR3 is 15 amino acids. CDR1 and CDR2 from the germline V gene are SNHLY and FYNNEI. The CDR3 bases are TGTGCCAGCAGTGTCGGGACTAGCGGGGGGCTGTCCCAGTACTTC. It is translated as CASSVGTSGGLSQYF.